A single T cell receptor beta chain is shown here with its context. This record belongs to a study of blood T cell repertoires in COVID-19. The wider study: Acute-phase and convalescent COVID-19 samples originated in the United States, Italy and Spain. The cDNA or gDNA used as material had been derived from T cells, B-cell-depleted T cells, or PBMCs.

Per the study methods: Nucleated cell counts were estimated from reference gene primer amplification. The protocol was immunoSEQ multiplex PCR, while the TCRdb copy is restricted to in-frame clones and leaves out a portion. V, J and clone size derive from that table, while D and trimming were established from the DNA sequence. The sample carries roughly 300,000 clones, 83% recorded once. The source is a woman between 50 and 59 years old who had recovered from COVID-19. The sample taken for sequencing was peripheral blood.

DNA for the CDR3: TGTGCCAGCAGCCTGGATCTGGGGCCCCTCTATGGCTACACCTTC. Translated, it gives CASSLDLGPLYGYTF. This rearrangement joins TRBV5-8 to TRBJ1-2; TRBD1 is a possible D gene (5 bases). In germline, CDR1 is SGHTS, CDR2 YDEGEE. V dropped 4 bases and J dropped 4 bases, with 17 bases sitting between them. This CDR3 has 15 amino acids. Full variable domain (missing parts from reference TRBV5-8 and TRBJ1-2): EAGVTQSPTHLIKTRGQQATLRCSPISGHTSVYWYQQALGLGLQFLLWYDEGEERNRGNFPPRFSGRQFPNYSSELNVNALELEDSALYLCASSLDLGPLYGYTFGSGTRLTVV.